Given below is one T cell receptor (beta chain) in context. This sample is drawn from a study of T cell changes during pregnancy in multiple sclerosis. The data were produced by immunoSEQ multiplex PCR, yet TCRdb's version contains in-frame clones alone and is incomplete. This table holds around 80,000 clones, approximately 95% found once. Germline V gene lookup returns CDR1 LNHNV and CDR2 YYDKDF (reference sequence). The CDR3 totals 13 residues. V lost 3 bases to trimming and J lost 0 bases, with 6 bases between them. The sample consisted of peripheral blood, taken in the second trimester of pregnancy. This TCR derives from a female donor in good health, enrolled as a control in a pregnancy study. The genes are TRBV15 and TRBJ2-7, with D possibly TRBD2 on 5 matching bases. The CDR3 nucleotides read TGTGCCACCAGCAGGGCGGGCTCCTACGAGCAGTACTTC. Translating gives CATSRAGSYEQYF.